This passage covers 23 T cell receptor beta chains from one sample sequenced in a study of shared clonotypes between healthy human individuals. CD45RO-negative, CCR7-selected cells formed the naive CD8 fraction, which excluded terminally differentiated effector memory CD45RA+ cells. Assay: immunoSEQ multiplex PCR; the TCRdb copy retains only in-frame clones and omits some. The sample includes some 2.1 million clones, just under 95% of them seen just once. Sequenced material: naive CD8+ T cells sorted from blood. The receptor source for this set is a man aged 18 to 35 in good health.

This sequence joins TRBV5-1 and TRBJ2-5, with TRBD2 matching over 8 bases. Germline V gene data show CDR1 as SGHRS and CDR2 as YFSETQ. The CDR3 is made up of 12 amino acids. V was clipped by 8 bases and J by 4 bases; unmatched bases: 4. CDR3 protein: CASYREGETQYF. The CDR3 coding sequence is TGCGCCAGTTACCGGGAGGGAGAGACCCAGTACTTC.

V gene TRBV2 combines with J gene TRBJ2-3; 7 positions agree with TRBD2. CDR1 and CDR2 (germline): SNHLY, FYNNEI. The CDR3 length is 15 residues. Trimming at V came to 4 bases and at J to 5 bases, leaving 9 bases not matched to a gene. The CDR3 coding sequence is TGTGCCAGCAGTGGGCCCGGACTAGGCGAAGATACGCAGTATTTT. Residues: CASSGPGLGEDTQYF.

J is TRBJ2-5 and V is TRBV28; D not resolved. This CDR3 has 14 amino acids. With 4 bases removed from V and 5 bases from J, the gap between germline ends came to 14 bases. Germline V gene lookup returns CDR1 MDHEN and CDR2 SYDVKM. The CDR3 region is CASSSEGWTETQYF. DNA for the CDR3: TGTGCCAGCAGTTCGGAAGGATGGACGGAGACCCAGTACTTC.

The CDR3 loop reads CASSLDPDIRYTF. CDR3 bases: TGTGCCAGCAGCTTAGACCCGGACATCCGCTACACCTTC. The gene calls are TRBV7-2 and TRBJ1-2; D possibly corresponds to TRBD1 (5 bases). V was pared by 1 base and J by 9 bases, with 12 bases between. CDR1 is SGHTA, CDR2 FQGNSA, per germline. CDR3 length: 13 amino acids.

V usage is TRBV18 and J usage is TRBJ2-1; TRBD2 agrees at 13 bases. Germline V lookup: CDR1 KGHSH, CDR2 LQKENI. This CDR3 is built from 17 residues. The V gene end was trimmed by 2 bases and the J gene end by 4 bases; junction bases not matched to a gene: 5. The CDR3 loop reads CASSPIKGLAGYNEQFF. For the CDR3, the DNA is TGTGCCAGCTCACCAATAAAGGGACTAGCGGGGTACAATGAGCAGTTCTTC.

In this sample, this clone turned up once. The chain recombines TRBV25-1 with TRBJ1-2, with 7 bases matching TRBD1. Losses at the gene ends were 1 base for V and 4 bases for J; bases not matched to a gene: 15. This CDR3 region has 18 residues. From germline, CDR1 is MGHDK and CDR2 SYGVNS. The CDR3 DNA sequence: TGTGCCAGCAGTGAATCATCCCCCGGGACAGCCTCTCCCTATGGCTACACCTTC. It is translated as CASSESSPGTASPYGYTF.

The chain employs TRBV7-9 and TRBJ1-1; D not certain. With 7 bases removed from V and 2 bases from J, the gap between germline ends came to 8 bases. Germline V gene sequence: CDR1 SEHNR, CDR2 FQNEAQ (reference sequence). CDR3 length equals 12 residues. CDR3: CASTESNTEAFF. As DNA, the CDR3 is TGTGCCAGCACCGAATCAAACACTGAAGCTTTCTTT. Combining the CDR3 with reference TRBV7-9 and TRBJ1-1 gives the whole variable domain DTGVSQNPRHKITKRGQNVTFRCDPISEHNRLYWYRQTLGQGPEFLTYFQNEAQLEKSRLLSDRFSAERPKGSFSTLEIQRTEQGDSAMYLCASTESNTEAFFGQGTRLTVV.

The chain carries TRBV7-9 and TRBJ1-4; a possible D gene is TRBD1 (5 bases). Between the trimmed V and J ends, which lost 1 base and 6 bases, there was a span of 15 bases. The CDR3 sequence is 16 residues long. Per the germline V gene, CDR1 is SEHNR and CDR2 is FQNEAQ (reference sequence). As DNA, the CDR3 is TGTGCCAGCAGCTTAGTGTTACAGGCTCCCTATGAAAAACTGTTTTTT. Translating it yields CASSLVLQAPYEKLFF.

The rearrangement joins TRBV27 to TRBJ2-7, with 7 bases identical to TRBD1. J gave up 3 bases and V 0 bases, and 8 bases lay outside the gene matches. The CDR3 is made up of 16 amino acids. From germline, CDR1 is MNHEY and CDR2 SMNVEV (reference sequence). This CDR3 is CASSLSPGTEVYEQYF. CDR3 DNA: TGTGCCAGCAGTTTATCGCCGGGGACAGAGGTCTACGAGCAGTACTTC.

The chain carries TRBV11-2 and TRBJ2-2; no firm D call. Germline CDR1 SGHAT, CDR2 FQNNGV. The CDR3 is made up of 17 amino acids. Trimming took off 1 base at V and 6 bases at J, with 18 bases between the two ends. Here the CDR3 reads CASSLVTLSYISGELFF. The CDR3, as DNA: TGTGCCAGCAGCTTAGTAACGCTCTCCTACATTTCCGGGGAGCTGTTTTTT. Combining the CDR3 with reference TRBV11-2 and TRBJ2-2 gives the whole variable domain EAGVAQSPRYKIIEKRQSVAFWCNPISGHATLYWYQQILGQGPKLLIQFQNNGVVDDSQLPKDRFSAERLKGVDSTLKIQPAKLEDSAVYLCASSLVTLSYISGELFFGEGSRLTVL.

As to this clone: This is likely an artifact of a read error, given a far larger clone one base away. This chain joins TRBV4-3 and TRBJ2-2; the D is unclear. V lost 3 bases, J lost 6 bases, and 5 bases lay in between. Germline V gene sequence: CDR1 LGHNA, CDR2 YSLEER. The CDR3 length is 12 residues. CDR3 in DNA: TGCGCCAGCAGCCACGGGTCCGGGGAGCTGTTTTTT. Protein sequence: CASSHGSGELFF.

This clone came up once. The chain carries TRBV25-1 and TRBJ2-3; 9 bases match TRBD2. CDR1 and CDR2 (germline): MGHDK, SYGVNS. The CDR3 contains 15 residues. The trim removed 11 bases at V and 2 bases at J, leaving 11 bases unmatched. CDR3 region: CASERGGRATDTQYF. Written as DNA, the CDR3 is TGTGCCTCCGAGAGGGGCGGGAGGGCCACAGATACGCAGTATTTT.

In DNA form, the CDR3 reads TGTGCCATCAGCCACAGCGGGAGTCCCAATGAGCAGTTCTTC. The encoded protein is CAISHSGSPNEQFF. The gene calls are TRBV10-3 and TRBJ2-1, with 8 bases aligning to TRBD2. The CDR3 covers 14 residues. The ends lost 6 bases at V and 6 bases at J; junction bases unmatched: 7. Germline loops: CDR1 ENHRY, CDR2 SYGVKD.

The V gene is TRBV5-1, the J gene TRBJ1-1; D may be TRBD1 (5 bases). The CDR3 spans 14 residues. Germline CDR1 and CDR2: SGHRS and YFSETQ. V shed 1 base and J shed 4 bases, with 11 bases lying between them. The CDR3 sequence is CASSLPGMGTEAFF. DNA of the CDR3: TGCGCCAGCAGCTTGCCAGGGATGGGCACTGAAGCTTTCTTT.

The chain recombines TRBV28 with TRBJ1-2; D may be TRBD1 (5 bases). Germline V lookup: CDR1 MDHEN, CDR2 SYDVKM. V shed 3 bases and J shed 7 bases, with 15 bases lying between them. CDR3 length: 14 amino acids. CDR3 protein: CASSLPGQGLGYTF. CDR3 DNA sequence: TGTGCCAGCAGTTTGCCTGGCCAGGGTCTTGGCTACACCTTC.

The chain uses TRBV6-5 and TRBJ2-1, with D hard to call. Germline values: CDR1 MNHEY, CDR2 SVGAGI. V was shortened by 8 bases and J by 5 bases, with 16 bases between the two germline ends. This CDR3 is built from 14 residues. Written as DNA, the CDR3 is TGTGCCAGCTCCATGGTTGGGGTCCACAATGAGCAGTTCTTC. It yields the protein CASSMVGVHNEQFF.

CDR3 DNA: TGTGCCAGCAGTTACCTTGGGACAGGGGGCGAGACCCAGTACTTC. Translating gives CASSYLGTGGETQYF. The V gene is TRBV6-5, the J gene TRBJ2-5; 12 bases are shared with TRBD1. The V gene's germline CDR1 is MNHEY and CDR2 SVGAGI. The V and J ends lost 2 bases and 5 bases, in that order; junction bases with no gene match: 3. The CDR3 has 15 residues.

This CDR3 is CAVNPGTDPNTEAFF. CDR3 nucleotides: TGTGCCGTCAACCCGGGGACGGATCCAAACACTGAAGCTTTCTTT. The rearrangement joins TRBV7-9 to TRBJ1-1; TRBD1 might be the D (5 bases). Germline V gene lookup returns CDR1 SEHNR and CDR2 FQNEAQ (reference sequence). The CDR3 covers 15 residues. Trimming shortened V by 11 bases and J by 2 bases, and 21 bases separated the two germline ends.

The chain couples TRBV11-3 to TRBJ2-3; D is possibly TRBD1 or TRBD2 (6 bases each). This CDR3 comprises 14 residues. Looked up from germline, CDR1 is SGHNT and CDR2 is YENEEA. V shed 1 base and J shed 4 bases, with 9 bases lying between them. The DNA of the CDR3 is TGTGCCAGCAGCTTAGTAGGGGGGCCAGATACGCAGTATTTT. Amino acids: CASSLVGGPDTQYF. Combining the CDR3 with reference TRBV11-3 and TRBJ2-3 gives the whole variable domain EAGVVQSPRYKIIEKKQPVAFWCNPISGHNTLYWYLQNLGQGPELLIRYENEEAVDDSQLPKDRFSAERLKGVDSTLKIQPAELGDSAVYLCASSLVGGPDTQYFGPGTRLTVL.

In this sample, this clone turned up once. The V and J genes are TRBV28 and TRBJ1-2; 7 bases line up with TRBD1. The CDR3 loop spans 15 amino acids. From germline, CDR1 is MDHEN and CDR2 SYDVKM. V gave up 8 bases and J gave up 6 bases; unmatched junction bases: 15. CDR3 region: CASGTGTESQHGYTF. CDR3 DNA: TGTGCCAGCGGAACCGGGACAGAGAGTCAGCATGGCTACACCTTC.

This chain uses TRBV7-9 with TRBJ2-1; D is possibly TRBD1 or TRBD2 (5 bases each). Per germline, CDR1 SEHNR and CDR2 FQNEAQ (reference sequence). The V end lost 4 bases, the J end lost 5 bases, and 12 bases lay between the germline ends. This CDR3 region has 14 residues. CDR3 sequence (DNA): TGTGCCAGCAGCTACACGGGACCCAACAATGAGCAGTTCTTC. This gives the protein CASSYTGPNNEQFF.

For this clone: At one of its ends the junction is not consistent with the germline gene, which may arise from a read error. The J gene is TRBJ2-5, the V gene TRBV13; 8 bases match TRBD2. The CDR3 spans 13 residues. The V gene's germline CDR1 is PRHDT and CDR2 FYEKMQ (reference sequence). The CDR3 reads CATSTGGQETQYF. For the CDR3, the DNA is TGTGCCACCAGCACGGGGGGGCAAGAGACCCAGTACTTC.

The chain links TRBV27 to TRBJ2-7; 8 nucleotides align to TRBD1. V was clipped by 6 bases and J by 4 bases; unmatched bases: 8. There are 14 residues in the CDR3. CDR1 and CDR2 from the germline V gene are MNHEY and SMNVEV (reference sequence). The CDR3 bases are TGTGCCAGCAGCTGGGGGACAGGAACTTACGAGCAGTACTTC. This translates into CASSWGTGTYEQYF.